This T cell receptor beta chain was identified in a study of prognosis after radiotherapy for stage I lung cancer. At the level of the study: More than ten patients' tumors were adenocarcinoma, and roughly 7 patients' tumors were squamous cell carcinoma.

This CDR3 is built from 14 residues. Germline V gives CDR1 KGHSH, CDR2 LQKENI. V dropped 2 bases and J dropped 8 bases, with 13 bases sitting between them. Amplicons of TCR beta CDR3 were generated from genomic DNA by two-round multiplex PCR. Primers specific to each TRBV and TRBJ gene drove first-round PCR. TCRdb called the multiplex PCR reads again in MiXCR, with one record for every CDR3 protein. Among about 15,000 distinct CDR3 sequences, over 15% were seen once, and the ten largest hold over 30%. This clonotype showed up many times. The chain combines TRBV18 with TRBJ2-1; a weak D match, TRBD1 (5 bases). The source is a donor at least 50 years old with non-small cell lung cancer. The starting material was PBMCs, obtained before or after stereotactic body radiation therapy (not recorded which). The CDR3 coding sequence is TGTGCCAGCTCACCAGGTAGGGCCAGGGATGAGCAGTTCTTC. Translated: CASSPGRARDEQFF. Supplemented by reference TRBV18 and TRBJ2-1, the full variable domain reads NAGVMQNPRHLVRRRGQEARLRCSPMKGHSHVYWYRQLPEEGLKFMVYLQKENIIDESGMPKERFSAEFPKEGPSILRIQQVVRGDSAAYFCASSPGRARDEQFFGPGTRLTVL.